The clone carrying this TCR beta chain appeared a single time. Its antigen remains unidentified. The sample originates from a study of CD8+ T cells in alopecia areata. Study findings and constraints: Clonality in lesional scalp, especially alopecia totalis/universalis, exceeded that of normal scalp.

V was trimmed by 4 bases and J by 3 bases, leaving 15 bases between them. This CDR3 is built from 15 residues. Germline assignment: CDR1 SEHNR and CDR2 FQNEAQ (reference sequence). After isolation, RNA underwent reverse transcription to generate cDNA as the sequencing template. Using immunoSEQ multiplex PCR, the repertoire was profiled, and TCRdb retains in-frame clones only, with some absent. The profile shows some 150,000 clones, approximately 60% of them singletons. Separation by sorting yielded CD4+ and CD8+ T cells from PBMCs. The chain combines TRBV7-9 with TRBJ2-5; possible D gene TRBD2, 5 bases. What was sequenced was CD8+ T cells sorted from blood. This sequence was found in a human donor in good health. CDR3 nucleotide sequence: TGTGCCAGCAGCTCCCTGAGGGAGAGTGAAGAGACCCAGTACTTC. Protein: CASSSLRESEETQYF. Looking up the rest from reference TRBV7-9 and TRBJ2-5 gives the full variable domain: DTGVSQNPRHKITKRGQNVTFRCDPISEHNRLYWYRQTLGQGPEFLTYFQNEAQLEKSRLLSDRFSAERPKGSFSTLEIQRTEQGDSAMYLCASSSLRESEETQYFGPGTRLLVL.